A single sample gave rise to the 31 T cell receptor beta chains below, sequenced in a study of monozygotic twins with inflammatory bowel disease. Each CDR3 protein gets one entry in TCRdb, which reprocessed the 5' RACE reads and gives no DNA. The table lists about 440,000 distinct CDR3 sequences. The specimen was blood. All receptors come from a human donor with ulcerative colitis or Crohn's disease, or a healthy co-twin of an affected twin (not recorded which).

The V gene is TRBV12-3 or TRBV12-4, the J gene TRBJ2-7; TCRdb outputs TRBD1, but without DNA this stays unchecked. This CDR3 spans 14 amino acids. The CDR3 protein is CASSLRGISYEQYF.

The gene calls are TRBV11-1 and TRBJ2-1; TCRdb's D gene call, TRBD2, goes unchecked for lack of DNA. The CDR3 length is 19 residues. From germline, CDR1 is SGHAT and CDR2 FQDESV (reference sequence). The chain's CDR3 is CASSLAGLAGGTAYNEQFF. The complete variable domain, with remaining parts taken from reference TRBV11-1 and TRBJ2-1, reads EAEVAQSPRYKITEKSQAVAFWCDPISGHATLYWYRQILGQGPELLVQFQDESVVDDSQLPKDRFSAERLKGVDSTLKIQPAELGDSAMYLCASSLAGLAGGTAYNEQFFGPGTRLTVL.

The J gene is TRBJ2-1, the V gene TRBV27; TCRdb's D call of TRBD1 is untestable without DNA. Germline CDR1 is MNHEY and CDR2 is SMNVEV (reference sequence). The CDR3 runs to 16 residues. The CDR3: CASSLFGAGERNEQFF.

The V call is TRBV6-5, the J call TRBJ2-2; TCRdb's D gene call, TRBD2, goes unchecked for lack of DNA. This CDR3 is built from 13 residues. Germline CDR1 MNHEY, CDR2 SVGAGI. The chain's CDR3 is CASKMGGGGELFF.

The chain combines TRBV4-3 with TRBJ2-7. CDR3 size: 17 residues. Germline lookup yields CDR1 LGHNA and CDR2 YSLEER. The CDR3 sequence is CASSQDSVAPSSYEQYF.

The rearrangement uses TRBV6-5 and TRBJ1-5; TCRdb's D call of TRBD1 is untestable without DNA. This CDR3 contains 15 residues. Germline values: CDR1 MNHEY, CDR2 SVGAGI. The CDR3 is CASRLDRASNQPQHF.

This rearrangement joins TRBV2 to TRBJ1-1. The CDR3 extends over 14 amino acids. Germline V gene data show CDR1 as SNHLY and CDR2 as FYNNEI. The CDR3 region is CASRAGSMNTEAFF.

The genes are TRBV4-2 and TRBJ2-2; no DNA is available, so the TRBD1 call from TCRdb remains unchecked. The CDR3 consists of 16 residues. The germline gives CDR1 LGHNA, CDR2 YNFKEQ. The CDR3 protein is CASSATGTGNTGELFF.

V usage is TRBV6-5 and J usage is TRBJ2-7; TCRdb's assignment of TRBD1 cannot be checked, as there is no DNA. CDR1 and CDR2 from the germline V gene are MNHEY and SVGAGI. The CDR3 spans 17 residues. The CDR3 sequence: CASSYGSKGGSSYEQYF.

The chain employs TRBV12-3 or TRBV12-4 and TRBJ2-3; the D gene TCRdb calls, TRBD2, cannot be checked with no DNA. This CDR3 contains 15 residues. This chain's CDR3 is CASSLAGGGLDTQYF.

CDR3 in amino acids: CASSTPGQGRKDTIYF. The chain uses TRBV7-9 and TRBJ1-3; TCRdb names TRBD1, which stays unverified in the absence of DNA. CDR1 is SEHNR, CDR2 FQNEAQ, per germline (reference sequence). The CDR3 is 16 residues long.

This chain uses TRBV3-1 with TRBJ2-2; TCRdb's assignment of TRBD1 cannot be checked, as there is no DNA. Germline V gene lookup returns CDR1 LGHDT and CDR2 YNNKEL (reference sequence). The CDR3 loop spans 14 amino acids. The CDR3 sequence: CASNPGAFIGELFF.

The chain links TRBV7-8 to TRBJ1-1. CDR3 length equals 14 residues. CDR1 SGHVS and CDR2 FQNEAQ come from the germline V gene. CDR3 region: CASSLEARNTEAFF.

The chain combines TRBV5-6 with TRBJ2-3; lacking DNA, the TRBD1 call made by TCRdb goes unchecked. The germline CDR1 and CDR2 sequences are SGHDT and YYEEEE. CDR3 size: 16 residues. The CDR3 region is CASSLRRGITGDTQYF.

The J gene is TRBJ2-3, the V gene TRBV19; the D call from TCRdb, TRBD1, cannot be confirmed without DNA. The germline gives CDR1 LNHDA, CDR2 SQIVND (reference sequence). The CDR3 extends over 17 amino acids. This chain's CDR3 is CASSLDSGTGGKDTQYF.

The chain couples TRBV24-1 to TRBJ1-6. The CDR3 runs to 17 residues. Per germline, CDR1 KGHDR and CDR2 SFDVKD. The CDR3 is CARGSGRLGIHHSPLHF.

J is TRBJ2-1 and V is TRBV4-1; TCRdb calls TRBD2, which cannot be checked without DNA. The CDR3 consists of 15 residues. Germline V lookup: CDR1 MGHRA, CDR2 YSYEKL. The CDR3: CASSLTSGRQYEQFF.

CDR3 sequence: CASSREGTGGHTEAFF. This chain links TRBV12-5 with TRBJ1-1; TCRdb returns TRBD1, unconfirmable since there is no DNA. The germline V gene has CDR1 LGHNT and CDR2 FRNRAP. The CDR3 covers 16 residues.

The chain is built from TRBV18 and TRBJ2-3; TCRdb lists TRBD2, though no DNA is available to test this call. The CDR3 contains 17 residues. The germline V gene has CDR1 KGHSH and CDR2 LQKENI. CDR3: CASSPWTSGSSTDTQYF. The whole variable domain, filled in from reference TRBV18 and TRBJ2-3, reads NAGVMQNPRHLVRRRGQEARLRCSPMKGHSHVYWYRQLPEEGLKFMVYLQKENIIDESGMPKERFSAEFPKEGPSILRIQQVVRGDSAAYFCASSPWTSGSSTDTQYFGPGTRLTVL.

This chain uses TRBV12-3 or TRBV12-4 with TRBJ2-2; the TRBD1 assignment by TCRdb is unverifiable without DNA. The CDR3 totals 14 residues. CDR3: CASLQTGVTGELFF.

The chain is built from TRBV5-5 and TRBJ1-1. This CDR3 has 14 amino acids. Germline CDR1 reads SGHKS; CDR2 reads YYEKEE (reference sequence). The CDR3 is CASSFLGGGTEAFF.

The chain couples TRBV7-8 to TRBJ1-6. Germline CDR1 and CDR2: SGHVS and FQNEAQ. The CDR3 runs 18 residues. The CDR3 here is CASSLAREDSSYNSPLHF.

The CDR3 spells CASSRRQVPDQPQHF. The chain has TRBV5-6 and TRBJ1-5; TCRdb proposes TRBD1, but this gene call is untestable without DNA. Germline loops: CDR1 SGHDT, CDR2 YYEEEE. CDR3 size: 15 residues. The variable domain in full, with the rest retrieved from reference TRBV5-6 and TRBJ1-5, is DAGVTQSPTHLIKTRGQQVTLRCSPKSGHDTVSWYQQALGQGPQFIFQYYEEEERQRGNFPDRFSGHQFPNYSSELNVNALLLGDSALYLCASSRRQVPDQPQHFGDGTRLSIL.

CDR3 loop: CASIGGETQYF. The rearrangement joins TRBV2 to TRBJ2-5; no DNA is available, so the TRBD1 call from TCRdb remains unchecked. Germline CDR1 is SNHLY and CDR2 is FYNNEI. This CDR3 has 11 amino acids.

The chain employs TRBV4-3 and TRBJ2-7. CDR3 length: 15 residues. Per germline, CDR1 LGHNA and CDR2 YSLEER. CDR3 sequence reads: CASSQARGVTYEQYF.

This chain joins TRBV7-9 and TRBJ2-1. Germline assignment: CDR1 SEHNR and CDR2 FQNEAQ (reference sequence). The CDR3 totals 15 residues. CDR3 loop: CASSLGSNPYNEQFF.

The chain has TRBV12-3 or TRBV12-4 and TRBJ1-1. The length of the CDR3 is 14 residues. The CDR3: CASSFGLANTEAFF.

The V call is TRBV7-3, the J call TRBJ2-1; TCRdb calls TRBD1, which cannot be checked without DNA. The length of the CDR3 is 14 residues. Germline CDR1 SGHTA, CDR2 FQGTGA. This CDR3 is CASSPSPGTGETFF.

The J gene is TRBJ1-1, the V gene TRBV6-5; the TRBD1 assignment by TCRdb is unverifiable without DNA. The CDR3 is 12 amino acids. CDR1 and CDR2 from the germline V gene are MNHEY and SVGAGI. The chain's CDR3 is CASSYWGTQAFF.

J is TRBJ1-2 and V is TRBV7-2; TCRdb gives TRBD1 as the D gene, but with no DNA this cannot be confirmed. Germline V CDR1 and CDR2: SGHTA, FQGNSA. CDR3 size: 12 residues. The CDR3 sequence is CAKRGGRDGYTF.

The V call is TRBV20-1, the J call TRBJ2-3; there is no DNA to check the TCRdb D call of TRBD2. This CDR3 is 14 amino acids long. CDR1 and CDR2 from the germline V gene are DFQATT and SNEGSKA (reference sequence). The CDR3 is CSAGGLAATDTQYF.